This passage covers 22 T cell receptor beta chains from one sample sequenced in a study of shared clonotypes between healthy human individuals. Repertoires were generated with immunoSEQ multiplex PCR, while TCRdb's copy carries only in-frame clones and drops some. The table records approximately 640,000 clones, 72% of them present only once. What was sequenced was memory CD4+ T cells sorted from blood. Subset: CD45RA-negative fraction. All receptors come from a woman aged 25-40 years in good health.

The V gene is TRBV19, the J gene TRBJ2-3, with a possible D match to TRBD2 (5 bases). Deletions cut 3 bases from V and 4 bases from J, with 14 bases between. CDR3 length: 15 residues. CDR1 is LNHDA, CDR2 SQIVND, per germline (reference sequence). The CDR3: CASSITRTNSDTQYF. CDR3 DNA sequence: TGTGCCAGTAGTATCACTAGAACGAACTCAGATACGCAGTATTTT.

This sequence joins TRBV29-1 and TRBJ2-5; 7 bases fit TRBD2. Germline V CDR1 and CDR2: SQVTM, ANQGSEA. The V gene end was trimmed by 2 bases and the J gene end by 1 base; junction bases not matched to a gene: 4. The CDR3 covers 14 residues. The CDR3 DNA reads as TGCAGCGTTGAACTAGCGGACGGCCAAGAGACCCAGTACTTC. It codes for CSVELADGQETQYF.

The chain carries TRBV5-5 and TRBJ1-5; perhaps TRBD1 as D (6 bases). V lost 4 bases and J lost 7, with 18 bases in between. CDR1 and CDR2 (germline): SGHKS, YYEKEE (reference sequence). The CDR3 has 15 amino acids. The CDR3 region is CASSVEPQQGQPQHF. The DNA for the CDR3 is TGTGCCAGCAGCGTAGAACCGCAACAGGGCCAGCCCCAGCATTTT.

V and J are TRBV11-2 and TRBJ1-2, with no clear D. The V gene's germline CDR1 is SGHAT and CDR2 FQNNGV. Between the trimmed V and J ends, which lost 6 bases and 3 bases, there was a span of 20 bases. CDR3 size: 16 residues. CDR3 in DNA: TGTGCCAGCAGACTAGCGGGGAGGGCGACTTACTATGGCTACACCTTC. It specifies CASRLAGRATYYGYTF.

The J gene is TRBJ2-3, the V gene TRBV2; the D gene could be TRBD1 or TRBD2 (5 bases each). Germline CDR1 SNHLY, CDR2 FYNNEI. The CDR3 loop spans 13 amino acids. Trimming removed 6 bases at V and 5 bases at J, with 12 bases between. Here the CDR3 reads CASSRDVGDTQYF. CDR3 sequence (DNA): TGTGCCAGCAGCCGGGACGTGGGAGATACGCAGTATTTT.

This clone was picked up a small number of times. This chain uses TRBV2 with TRBJ2-7; no clear D gene. The CDR3 loop spans 14 amino acids. Looked up from germline, CDR1 is SNHLY and CDR2 is FYNNEI. Trimming took off 1 base at V and 3 bases at J, with 10 bases between the two ends. The CDR3 loop is CASSEGARHYEQYF. CDR3 nucleotides: TGTGCCAGCAGTGAAGGGGCCAGGCACTACGAGCAGTACTTC.

The chain has TRBV28 and TRBJ2-7, with D perhaps assigned TRBD1 or TRBD2 (5 bases each). V lost 6 bases, J lost 5 bases, and 14 bases lay in between. There are 13 residues in the CDR3. The V gene's germline CDR1 is MDHEN and CDR2 SYDVKM. Here the CDR3 DNA reads TGTGCCAGCAGAGCGGCAGGGTTCCACGAGCAGTACTTC. Its translation: CASRAAGFHEQYF.

The chain links TRBV28 to TRBJ2-7; 13 bases fit TRBD2. V was pared by 4 bases and J by 0 bases, with 6 bases of the junction left unmatched. In germline, CDR1 is MDHEN, CDR2 SYDVKM. There are 17 residues in the CDR3. This CDR3 reads CASSSPGTSGNSYEQYF. For the CDR3, the DNA is TGTGCCAGCAGTTCTCCGGGGACTAGCGGGAACTCCTACGAGCAGTACTTC.

CDR3 coding DNA: TGCGCCACCAAAGCAGCAGGCACCGGGGAGCTGTTTTTT. It specifies CATKAAGTGELFF. The chain employs TRBV5-1 and TRBJ2-2, with no clear D. The CDR3 runs to 13 residues. CDR1 and CDR2 (germline): SGHRS, YFSETQ. The V end lost 9 bases, the J end lost 4 bases, and 13 bases lay between the germline ends.

This clone has only one observation. The CDR3 loop is CASSFLATGSYEQYF. The CDR3 nucleotides read TGTGCCAGCAGTTTTTTAGCGACCGGATCCTACGAGCAGTACTTC. This chain connects TRBV27 to TRBJ2-7, with D perhaps matching TRBD2 (5 bases). This CDR3 has 15 amino acids. Trimming removed 3 bases at V and 1 base at J, with 13 bases between. CDR1 and CDR2 (germline): MNHEY, SMNVEV (reference sequence).

CDR3 in DNA: TGTGCCAGCAGTTTGATTCGGGACAGTTTCACCTACACCTTC. Protein sequence: CASSLIRDSFTYTF. The chain couples TRBV28 to TRBJ1-2; TRBD1 matches at 7 bases. The CDR3 loop spans 14 amino acids. J lost 10 bases, V lost 3 bases, and 11 bases had no gene match. Germline V gene lookup returns CDR1 MDHEN and CDR2 SYDVKM.

The chain couples TRBV29-1 to TRBJ1-5; TRBD1 agrees at 8 bases. Germline CDR1 SQVTM, CDR2 ANQGSEA. V shed 6 bases and J 13 bases; nucleotides not matched to a gene: 14. This CDR3 spans 13 amino acids. Written as DNA, the CDR3 is TGCAGCGTGATACTAGCAAGGCAGGGGGCTCAGCATTTT. This encodes CSVILARQGAQHF.

V and J are TRBV19 and TRBJ2-6, with 7 bases aligning to TRBD1. This CDR3 comprises 18 residues. Germline V gene data show CDR1 as LNHDA and CDR2 as SQIVND (reference sequence). J lost 0 bases, V lost 8 bases, and 13 bases had no gene match. CDR3 region: CASCPPHRGRSGANVLTF. CDR3 nucleotide sequence: TGTGCCAGTTGTCCCCCGCACAGGGGCCGCTCTGGGGCCAACGTCCTGACTTTC.

V usage is TRBV27 and J usage is TRBJ2-1, with 12 bases aligning to TRBD2. Germline loops: CDR1 MNHEY, CDR2 SMNVEV (reference sequence). The CDR3 is made up of 15 amino acids. With 5 bases clipped from V and 9 bases from J, the junction kept 8 bases outside the gene matches. CDR3 amino acids: CASSLTSGRRGEQFF. Here the CDR3 DNA reads TGTGCCAGCAGTCTAACTAGCGGGAGGAGGGGTGAGCAGTTCTTC.

This clone has a count of ten or more. The sample has other DNA sequences that encode this CDR3 too. The rearrangement links TRBV28 to TRBJ1-1; 7 bases agree with TRBD1. The V gene's germline CDR1 is MDHEN and CDR2 SYDVKM. This CDR3 is built from 15 residues. Trimming removed 4 bases from V and 1 base from J; junction bases left unmatched: 6. The chain's CDR3 is CASSSWTGRNTEAFF. For the CDR3, the DNA is TGTGCCAGCAGTTCTTGGACAGGTCGGAACACTGAAGCTTTCTTT.

V is TRBV21-1 and J is TRBJ1-4; TRBD1, the table's D call, lacks a check against the DNA. TRBV21-1 is a pseudogene locus. This CDR3 spans 17 amino acids. Here the CDR3 reads CASSKAFLGATNEKLFF. The CDR3 region has the DNA TGTGCCAGCAGCAAAGCGTTTCTAGGGGCCACTAATGAAAAACTGTTTTTT.

The V and J genes are TRBV18 and TRBJ1-3; possibly TRBD1 for D (5 bases). This CDR3 spans 15 amino acids. CDR1 is KGHSH, CDR2 LQKENI, per germline. V was trimmed by 5 bases and J by 3 bases, leaving 14 bases between them. In nucleotides, the CDR3 is TGTGCCAGCTCATCCTCCCAGGGAGGTGGAAACACCATATATTTT. This gives the protein CASSSSQGGGNTIYF.

The chain uses TRBV28 and TRBJ2-5, with D hard to call. With 5 bases removed from V and 7 bases from J, the gap between germline ends came to 17 bases. From germline, CDR1 is MDHEN and CDR2 SYDVKM. The CDR3 has 14 amino acids. In DNA form, the CDR3 reads TGTGCCAGCAGTCCCGACTGGGATTATGGGACCCAGTACTTC. It is translated as CASSPDWDYGTQYF. The complete variable domain, with remaining parts taken from reference TRBV28 and TRBJ2-5, reads DVKVTQSSRYLVKRTGEKVFLECVQDMDHENMFWYRQDPGLGLRLIYFSYDVKMKEKGDIPEGYSVSREKKERFSLILESASTNQTSMYLCASSPDWDYGTQYFGPGTRLLVL.

The chain joins TRBV6-6 to TRBJ1-4; D is unresolved. Germline loops: CDR1 MNHNY, CDR2 SVGAGI (reference sequence). The CDR3 sequence is 12 residues long. Trimming stripped 8 bases from V and 4 bases from J, with 8 bases between. The CDR3 region is CASLAVNEKLFF. In DNA form, the CDR3 reads TGTGCCAGCTTGGCAGTTAATGAAAAACTGTTTTTT.

The J gene is TRBJ2-4, the V gene TRBV5-6; D is unclear. V was pared by 0 bases and J by 3 bases, with 10 bases between. The germline V gene encodes CDR1 SGHDT and CDR2 YYEEEE. CDR3 length equals 15 residues. The CDR3, as DNA: TGTGCCAGCAGCTTGGCGATCCGTGGCAAAAACATTCAGTACTTC. Protein: CASSLAIRGKNIQYF. The variable domain in full, completed from reference TRBV5-6 and TRBJ2-4, reads DAGVTQSPTHLIKTRGQQVTLRCSPKSGHDTVSWYQQALGQGPQFIFQYYEEEERQRGNFPDRFSGHQFPNYSSELNVNALLLGDSALYLCASSLAIRGKNIQYFGAGTRLSVL.

This sequence joins TRBV28 and TRBJ2-5; D remains ambiguous. Looked up from germline, CDR1 is MDHEN and CDR2 is SYDVKM. The CDR3 spans 12 residues. Trimming took 10 bases from V and 3 from J, leaving 12 bases between them. This CDR3 is CATSRVKETQYF. CDR3 in DNA: TGTGCCACCTCACGGGTGAAAGAGACCCAGTACTTC. Looking up the rest from reference TRBV28 and TRBJ2-5 gives the full variable domain: DVKVTQSSRYLVKRTGEKVFLECVQDMDHENMFWYRQDPGLGLRLIYFSYDVKMKEKGDIPEGYSVSREKKERFSLILESASTNQTSMYLCATSRVKETQYFGPGTRLLVL.

The J gene is TRBJ1-4, the V gene TRBV7-9; 10 nucleotides match TRBD1. Germline lookup yields CDR1 SEHNR and CDR2 FQNEAQ (reference sequence). After removal of 5 bases from V and 4 bases from J, the junction contained 4 bases not matched to a gene. This CDR3 has 15 residues. The CDR3 DNA is TGTGCCAGCAGCGGGGACAGGGGAATTAATGAAAAACTGTTTTTT. Its protein product is CASSGDRGINEKLFF.